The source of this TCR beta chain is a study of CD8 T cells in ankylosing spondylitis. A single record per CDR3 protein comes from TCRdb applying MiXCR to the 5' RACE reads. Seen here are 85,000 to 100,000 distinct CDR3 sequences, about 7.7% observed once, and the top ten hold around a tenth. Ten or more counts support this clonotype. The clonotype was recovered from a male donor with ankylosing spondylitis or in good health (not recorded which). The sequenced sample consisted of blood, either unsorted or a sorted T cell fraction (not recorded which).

The CDR3 region is CATSDLERDTQYF. CDR3 sequence (DNA): TGTGCCACCAGTGACCTTGAACGGGACACGCAGTATTTT. J is TRBJ2-3 and V is TRBV24-1; D possibly uses TRBD1 or TRBD2 (5 bases each). Trimming cost V 4 bases and J 9 bases, with 13 bases left between them. The germline CDR1 and CDR2 sequences are KGHDR and SFDVKD. This CDR3 is 13 amino acids long.